This TCR beta chain was retrieved from a study of T cells in Graves' hyperthyroidism and ophthalmopathy. Whole-study context: At the time of initial diagnosis and before any treatment, peripheral blood was collected. Study-wide results and caveats: Blood also showed most of the thyroid clonotypes that were expanded above 0.001.

CDR1 is SQVTM and CDR2 is ANQGSEA in the germline V gene. The CDR3 contains 14 residues. The V end was cut by 4 bases, the J end by 2 bases, with 15 bases between. Uncontrolled infections, other autoimmune diseases, pregnancy or lactation led to exclusion of patients. Many counts were recorded for this clonotype. Its antigen is as yet unknown. TCR beta CDR3 region amplification was performed from RNA transcripts. First-round RT-PCR targeting the TCR CDR3 was performed with the HTBI primer set. TCRdb fed the multiplex PCR reads into MiXCR, producing one record per CDR3 protein. Here the sample spans hundreds of thousands of distinct CDR3 sequences, approximately 14% being singletons.

The gene calls are TRBV29-1 and TRBJ2-7; maybe TRBD1 (6 bases). Sequencing was carried out using blood. The sequence came from a young woman with Graves' hyperthyroidism. CDR3 bases: TGCAGCGTTGTTACAGGGATCCCCCCCTACGAGCAGTACTTC. Amino acid sequence: CSVVTGIPPYEQYF.